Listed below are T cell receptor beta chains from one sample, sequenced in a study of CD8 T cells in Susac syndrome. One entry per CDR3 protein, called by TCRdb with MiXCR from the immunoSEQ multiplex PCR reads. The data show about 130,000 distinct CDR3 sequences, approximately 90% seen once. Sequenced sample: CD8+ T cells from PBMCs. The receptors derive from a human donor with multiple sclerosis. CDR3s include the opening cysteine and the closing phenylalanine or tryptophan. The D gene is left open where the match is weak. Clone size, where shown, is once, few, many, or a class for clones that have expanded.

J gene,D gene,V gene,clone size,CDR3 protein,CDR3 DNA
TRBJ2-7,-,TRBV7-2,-,CASSLNRNSYEQYF,TGTGCCAGCAGCTTAAACAGAAACTCCTACGAGCAGTACTTC
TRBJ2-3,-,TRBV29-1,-,CSVEGSRTGTDTQYF,TGCAGCGTTGAAGGGAGTAGGACGGGCACAGATACGCAGTATTTT
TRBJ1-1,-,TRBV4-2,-,CASSPGMRETEAFF,TGTGCCAGCAGCCCCGGAATGAGAGAAACTGAAGCTTTCTTT
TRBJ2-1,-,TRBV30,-,CAWSAGPTEQFF,TGTGCCTGGAGTGCCGGGCCGACTGAGCAGTTCTTC
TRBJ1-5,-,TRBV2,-,CASSEREDQPQHF,TGTGCCAGCAGTGAGAGGGAAGATCAGCCCCAGCATTTT
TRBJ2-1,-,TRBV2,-,CAGTVLYNEQFF,TGTGCCGGGACGGTGCTCTACAATGAGCAGTTCTTC
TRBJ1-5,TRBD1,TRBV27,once,CASSLSTGGGQPQHF,TGTGCCAGCAGTTTATCGACAGGGGGTGGTCAGCCCCAGCATTTT
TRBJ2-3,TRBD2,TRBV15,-,CATSRRPSGRAPDTQYF,TGTGCCACCAGCAGACGACCTAGCGGGAGGGCCCCAGATACGCAGTATTTT
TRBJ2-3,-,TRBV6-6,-,CASSSLWQGKEDTQYF,TGTGCCAGCAGCTCGTTATGGCAGGGGAAGGAGGATACGCAGTATTTT
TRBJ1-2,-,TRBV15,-,CATSGPPFYGYTF,TGTGCCACCAGCGGGCCGCCCTTTTATGGCTACACCTTC
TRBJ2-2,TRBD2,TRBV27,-,CASSLYGSGSTGELFF,TGTGCCAGCAGTTTATACGGTAGCGGGAGTACCGGGGAGCTGTTTTTT
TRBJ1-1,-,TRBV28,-,CASSLRVLNTEAFF,TGTGCCAGCAGTTTACGGGTCTTGAACACTGAAGCTTTCTTT
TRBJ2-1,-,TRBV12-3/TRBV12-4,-,CATLAPFANNEQFF,TGTGCCACCCTAGCCCCTTTCGCCAACAATGAGCAGTTCTTC
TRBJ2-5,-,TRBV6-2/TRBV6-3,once,CASTPQDSMRETQYF,TGTGCCAGCACCCCACAAGACAGCATGCGAGAGACCCAGTACTTC
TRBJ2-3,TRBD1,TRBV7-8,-,CASSGTGYSSTDTQYF,TGTGCCAGCTCCGGGACAGGGTATTCTAGCACAGATACGCAGTATTTT
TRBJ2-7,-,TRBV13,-,CASSLGVSGAYEQYF,TGTGCCAGCAGCTTAGGGGTTTCAGGCGCCTACGAGCAGTACTTC